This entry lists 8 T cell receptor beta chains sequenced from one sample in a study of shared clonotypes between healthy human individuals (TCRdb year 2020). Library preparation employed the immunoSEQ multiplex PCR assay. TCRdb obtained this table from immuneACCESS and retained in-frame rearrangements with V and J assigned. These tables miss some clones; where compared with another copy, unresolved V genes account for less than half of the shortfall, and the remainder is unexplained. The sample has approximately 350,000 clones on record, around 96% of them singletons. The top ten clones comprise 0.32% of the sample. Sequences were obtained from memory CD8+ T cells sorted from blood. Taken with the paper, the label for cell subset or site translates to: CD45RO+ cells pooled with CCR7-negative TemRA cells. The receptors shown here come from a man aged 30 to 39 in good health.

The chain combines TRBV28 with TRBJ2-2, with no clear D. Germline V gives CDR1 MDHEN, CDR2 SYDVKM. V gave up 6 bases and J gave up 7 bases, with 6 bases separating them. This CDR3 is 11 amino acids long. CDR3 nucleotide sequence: TGTGCCAGCAGCCCTCTCGGGGAGCTGTTTTTT. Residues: CASSPLGELFF.

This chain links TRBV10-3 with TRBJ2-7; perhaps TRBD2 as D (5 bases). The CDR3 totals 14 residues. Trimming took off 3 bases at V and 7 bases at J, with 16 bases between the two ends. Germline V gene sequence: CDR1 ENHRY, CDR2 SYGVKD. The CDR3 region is CAISDRGNGDEQYF. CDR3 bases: TGTGCCATCAGTGATCGGGGAAACGGAGATGAGCAGTACTTC.

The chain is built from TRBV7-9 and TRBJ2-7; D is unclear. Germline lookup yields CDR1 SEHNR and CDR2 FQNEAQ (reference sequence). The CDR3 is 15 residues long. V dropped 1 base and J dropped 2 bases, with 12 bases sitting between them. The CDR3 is CASSLGSSAPYEQYF. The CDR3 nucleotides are TGTGCCAGCAGCTTAGGATCCTCGGCTCCCTACGAGCAGTACTTC.

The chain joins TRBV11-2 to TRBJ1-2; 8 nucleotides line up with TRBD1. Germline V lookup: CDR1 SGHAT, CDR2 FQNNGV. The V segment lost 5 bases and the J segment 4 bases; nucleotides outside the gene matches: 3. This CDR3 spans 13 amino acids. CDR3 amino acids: CASSEGQAYGYTF. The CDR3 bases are TGTGCCAGCAGCGAGGGACAGGCCTATGGCTACACCTTC.

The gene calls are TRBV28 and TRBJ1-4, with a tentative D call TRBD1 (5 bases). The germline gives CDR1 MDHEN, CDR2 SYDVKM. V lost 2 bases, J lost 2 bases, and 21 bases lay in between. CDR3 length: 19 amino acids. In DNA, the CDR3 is TGTGCCAGCAGTTTACCACGGGACGATACCCGACGGACTAATGAAAAACTGTTTTTT. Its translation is CASSLPRDDTRRTNEKLFF.

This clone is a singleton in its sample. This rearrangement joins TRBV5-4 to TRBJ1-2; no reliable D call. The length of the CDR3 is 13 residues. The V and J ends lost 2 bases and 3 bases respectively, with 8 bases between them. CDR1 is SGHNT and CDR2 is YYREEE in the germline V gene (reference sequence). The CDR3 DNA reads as TGTGCCAGCAGCTTCGTGGGGTACTATGGCTACACCTTC. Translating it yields CASSFVGYYGYTF.

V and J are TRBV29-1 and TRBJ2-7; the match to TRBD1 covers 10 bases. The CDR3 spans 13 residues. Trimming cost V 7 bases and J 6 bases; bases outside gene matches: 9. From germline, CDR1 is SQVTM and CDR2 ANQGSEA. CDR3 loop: CSEKRTGGIEQYF. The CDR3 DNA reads TGCAGCGAAAAAAGGACAGGGGGAATCGAGCAGTACTTC.

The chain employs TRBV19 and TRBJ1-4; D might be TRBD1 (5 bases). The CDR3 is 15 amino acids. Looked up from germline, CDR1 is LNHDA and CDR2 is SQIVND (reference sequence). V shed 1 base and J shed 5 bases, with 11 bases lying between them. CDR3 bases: TGTGCCAGTAGTATAGGGGCTGGGACCAATGAAAAACTGTTTTTT. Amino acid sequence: CASSIGAGTNEKLFF.